This T cell receptor (beta chain) comes out of a study of blood T cell repertoires in COVID-19. Study details: Sites across the United States, Italy and Spain contributed samples from acute and convalescent COVID-19. PBMCs, B-cell-depleted T cells, or T cells were the source of the cDNA or gDNA that made up the material.

Authors' analysis steps: Researchers report that nucleated cell counts were estimated from reference gene primer amplification. Repertoires were generated with immunoSEQ multiplex PCR, while TCRdb's copy carries only in-frame clones and drops some. V and J calls and clone size are copied from that table; D and trimming were computed from the DNA. The data show about 74,000 clones, with around 86% seen just once and roughly 28% held by the top ten. CDR3 length: 15 residues. In germline, CDR1 is KGHSH, CDR2 LQKENI. The J segment lost 8 bases and the V segment lost 4 bases, leaving 6 bases of the junction unmatched.

The chain combines TRBV18 with TRBJ1-6; 9 bases line up with TRBD1. The sequenced sample was peripheral blood. The sequence derives from a woman of 80 years or more with active or convalescent COVID-19. Here the CDR3 DNA reads TGTGCCAGCTCACTGGGACAGGGCGGGGATTCACCCCTCCACTTT. This codes for CASSLGQGGDSPLHF.